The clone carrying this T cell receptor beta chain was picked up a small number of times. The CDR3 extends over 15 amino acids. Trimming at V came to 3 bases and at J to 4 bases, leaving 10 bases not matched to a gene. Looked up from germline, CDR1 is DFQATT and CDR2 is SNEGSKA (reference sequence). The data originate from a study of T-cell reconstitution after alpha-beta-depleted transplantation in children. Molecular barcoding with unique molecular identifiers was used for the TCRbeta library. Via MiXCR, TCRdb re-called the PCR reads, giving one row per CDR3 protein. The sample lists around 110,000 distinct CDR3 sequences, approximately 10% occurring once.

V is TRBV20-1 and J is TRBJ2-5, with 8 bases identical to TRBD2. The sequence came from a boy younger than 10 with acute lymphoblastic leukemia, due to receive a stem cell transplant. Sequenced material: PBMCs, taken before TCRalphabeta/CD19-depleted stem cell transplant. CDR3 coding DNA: TGCAGTGCTAGTAGGGCTAGCGGGTTCGCAGAGACCCAGTACTTC. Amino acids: CSASRASGFAETQYF.